These T cell receptor beta chains were read from a single sample in a study of T cell responses to AZD1222 COVID-19 vaccine. Measured with immunoSEQ multiplex PCR; TCRdb has only the in-frame clones, and not every one. The sample has roughly 80,000 clones; approximately 90% are singletons. Sequencing used peripheral blood, obtained on day 0 of MenACWY control vaccination. Every receptor here comes from an adult in good health. Each CDR3 is given with its conserved first and last residue. The D gene is left open where the match is weak. Clone size is shown for a subset of rows, as once, few, many or a class of expanded clone.

CDR3 protein	CDR3 DNA	D gene	V gene	J gene	clone size
CAWNPRGDSYNEQFF	TGTGCCTGGAACCCCAGGGGCGATTCCTACAATGAGCAGTTCTTC	.	TRBV30	TRBJ2-1	.
CASSQDLNEKLFF	TGTGCCAGCAGCCAGGATCTCAATGAAAAACTGTTTTTT	.	TRBV5-6	TRBJ1-4	.
CASSVGTDSSTDTQYF	TGTGCCAGCAGCGTTGGGACAGACTCAAGCACAGATACGCAGTATTTT	TRBD1	TRBV9	TRBJ2-3	.
CASSWGAASSTDTQYF	TGTGCCAGCAGCTGGGGGGCGGCGTCTAGCACAGATACGCAGTATTTT	.	TRBV5-6	TRBJ2-3	.
CASEDRLFHEQYF	TGTGCCAGCGAGGACAGACTATTCCACGAGCAGTACTTC	.	TRBV12-3/TRBV12-4	TRBJ2-7	.
CASSLRSNYGYTF	TGTGCCAGCAGTTTAAGGTCGAACTATGGCTACACCTTC	.	TRBV28	TRBJ1-2	.
CASSPGTTQTEAFF	TGTGCCAGTAGCCCCGGGACAACCCAAACTGAAGCTTTCTTT	.	TRBV19	TRBJ1-1	.
CSASPGYGYTF	TGCAGTGCTAGTCCGGGCTATGGCTACACCTTC	.	TRBV20-1	TRBJ1-2	.
CASSDPGWESYQETQYF	TGTGCCAGCAGTGACCCGGGGTGGGAGTCTTACCAAGAGACCCAGTACTTC	.	TRBV6-1	TRBJ2-5	few
CASSFGRNGYTF	TGTGCCAGCAGTTTCGGCAGGAATGGCTACACCTTC	.	TRBV28	TRBJ1-2	.
CACHLAGGPIYEQYF	TGTGCCTGCCACCTAGCGGGAGGCCCCATCTACGAGCAGTACTTC	TRBD2	TRBV6-5	TRBJ2-7	.
CASSQFSGATEAFF	TGTGCCAGCAGCCAATTTTCCGGTGCCACTGAAGCTTTCTTT	.	TRBV3-1/TRBV3-2	TRBJ1-1	.
CASTGQASSYNEQFF	TGTGCCAGCACGGGACAGGCGAGCTCCTACAATGAGCAGTTCTTC	TRBD1	TRBV28	TRBJ2-1	.
CATSGGIGYNQPQHF	TGTGCCACCAGTGGTGGCATAGGGTACAATCAGCCCCAGCATTTT	.	TRBV24-1	TRBJ1-5	.
CASSEGTSGKETQYF	TGTGCCAGCAGCGAGGGGACTAGCGGGAAAGAGACCCAGTACTTC	TRBD2	TRBV9	TRBJ2-5	.
CASSATVNTEAFF	TGTGCCAGCAGCGCGACGGTGAACACTGAAGCTTTCTTT	.	TRBV11-3	TRBJ1-1	.
CASSLQGEGETQYF	TGTGCCAGCAGCTTACAGGGGGAAGGAGAGACCCAGTACTTC	TRBD1	TRBV5-4	TRBJ2-5	once
CAWSGKLGGRAYEQYF	TGTGCCTGGAGTGGAAAATTAGGCGGGAGGGCTTACGAGCAGTACTTC	TRBD2	TRBV30	TRBJ2-7	.
CASPPGTSGRQEDTQYF	TGTGCCAGCCCGCCGGGGACTAGCGGGAGGCAAGAAGATACGCAGTATTTT	TRBD2	TRBV28	TRBJ2-3	.
CASSLAAGGEKLFF	TGTGCCAGCAGTTTAGCGGCAGGGGGGGAAAAACTGTTTTTT	TRBD1	TRBV28	TRBJ1-4	.
CATSTAGGADTQYF	TGTGCCACCAGTACAGCGGGAGGGGCAGATACGCAGTATTTT	TRBD2	TRBV24-1	TRBJ2-3	.
CSVDQGSGEQFF	TGCAGCGTTGACCAGGGTTCTGGTGAGCAGTTCTTC	.	TRBV29-1	TRBJ2-1	.
CALGAPNEKLFF	TGTGCTCTGGGGGCGCCTAATGAAAAACTGTTTTTT	.	TRBV7-8	TRBJ1-4	.
CASSGPGTQREQYF	TGTGCCAGTTCTGGACCCGGGACTCAGCGGGAGCAGTACTTC	.	TRBV19	TRBJ2-7	.
CASKFGAYNEQFF	TGTGCCAGTAAATTTGGTGCCTACAATGAGCAGTTCTTC	.	TRBV19	TRBJ2-1	.
CAWSRPSAGGF	TGTGCCTGGAGTAGGCCTTCGGCAGGGGGCTTC	TRBD1	TRBV30	TRBJ1-2	.
CASSLVGEQYF	TGTGCCAGCAGCTTAGTGGGTGAGCAGTACTTC	.	TRBV7-2	TRBJ2-7	.
CASSMRAASRVNTEAFF	TGTGCCAGTAGTATGAGGGCAGCGTCGCGTGTGAACACTGAAGCTTTCTTT	.	TRBV19	TRBJ1-1	.
CAITPEGGYGYTF	TGTGCCATCACGCCTGAGGGGGGCTATGGCTACACCTTC	.	TRBV10-3	TRBJ1-2	.
CAIRGTANPGELFF	TGTGCCATCAGGGGGACGGCCAACCCCGGGGAGCTGTTTTTT	.	TRBV10-3	TRBJ2-2	.
CASSLRQGGEKLFF	TGTGCCAGCAGCTTAAGACAGGGAGGTGAAAAACTGTTTTTT	TRBD1	TRBV5-5	TRBJ1-4	few
CSASGQGKGTEAFF	TGCAGTGCTAGTGGACAGGGTAAGGGCACTGAAGCTTTCTTT	TRBD1	TRBV20-1	TRBJ1-1	.
CASSLVWEGQGNQPQHF	TGTGCCAGCAGCTTAGTGTGGGAAGGACAGGGGAATCAGCCCCAGCATTTT	TRBD1	TRBV7-9	TRBJ1-5	.
CASSRVTDSGNTIYF	TGTGCCAGCAGTCGAGTAACCGACTCTGGAAACACCATATATTTT	.	TRBV28	TRBJ1-3	few
CAIRSFGTGATEAFF	TGTGCCATCAGGAGTTTTGGGACAGGGGCGACTGAAGCTTTCTTT	TRBD1	TRBV10-3	TRBJ1-1	.
CASSRGRTATNEKLFF	TGTGCCAGCAGCCGCGGACGGACTGCAACTAATGAAAAACTGTTTTTT	.	TRBV6-6	TRBJ1-4	.
CASSLGTSGGGNEQFF	TGCGCCAGCAGCCTAGGGACTAGCGGAGGGGGGAATGAGCAGTTCTTC	TRBD2	TRBV5-1	TRBJ2-1	.
CSVSLNTEAFF	TGCAGCGTTTCCTTAAACACTGAAGCTTTCTTT	.	TRBV29-1	TRBJ1-1	.
CASTLQGTSYEQYF	TGTGCCAGCACCCTTCAGGGGACGAGCTACGAGCAGTACTTC	.	TRBV6-5	TRBJ2-7	.
CAIGTERAKNTEAFF	TGTGCCATCGGTACAGAAAGAGCTAAGAACACTGAAGCTTTCTTT	.	TRBV10-3	TRBJ1-1	few
CASSTDRLSGNTIYF	TGTGCCAGTAGTACCGACAGGTTATCTGGAAACACCATATATTTT	.	TRBV19	TRBJ1-3	.
CASSRNLGPAQNIQYF	TGTGCCAGCAGCCGGAACTTGGGGCCCGCCCAAAACATTCAGTACTTC	.	TRBV6-2/TRBV6-3	TRBJ2-4	.
CASSLEQYFYEQYF	TGTGCCAGCAGCTTAGAGCAATACTTTTACGAGCAGTACTTC	.	TRBV7-9	TRBJ2-7	.
CASSVALDTDTQYF	TGTGCCAGCAGCGTAGCCCTGGACACAGATACGCAGTATTTT	.	TRBV9	TRBJ2-3	.